Following are 10 T cell receptor beta chains from one sample sequenced in a study of blood T cell repertoires in COVID-19. The method was immunoSEQ multiplex PCR; TCRdb's version includes in-frame clones alone and lacks a portion of them. The table records about 140,000 clones, approximately 86% of them present only once. Sequencing input: peripheral blood. The receptors stem from a human donor in a cohort sampled during active COVID-19.

The CDR3 sequence: CASIGGPGWNQPQHF. The CDR3 DNA reads TGTGCCAGCATAGGAGGGCCAGGGTGGAATCAGCCCCAGCATTTT. The chain recombines TRBV6-6 with TRBJ1-5, with a possible D match to TRBD1 (5 bases). Deletions cut 7 bases from V and 4 bases from J, with 17 bases between. Germline V gives CDR1 MNHNY, CDR2 SVGAGI (reference sequence). The CDR3 is 15 amino acids.

The V and J genes are TRBV27 and TRBJ1-6; 7 nucleotides match TRBD1. The length of the CDR3 is 15 residues. Germline V gives CDR1 MNHEY, CDR2 SMNVEV (reference sequence). Unmatched junction bases numbered 10, after V lost 5 bases and J lost 9 bases. The CDR3 DNA follows: TGTGCCAGCAGTGAAAGACAGGGCCCCTTTTCACCCCTCCACTTT. Its protein product is CASSERQGPFSPLHF.

This sequence joins TRBV12-3 or TRBV12-4 and TRBJ2-2; D perhaps matches TRBD2 (5 bases). This CDR3 region has 12 residues. V shed 8 bases and J shed 4 bases, with 8 bases lying between them. The CDR3, as DNA: TGTGCCAGCTCACGGGGCACCGGGGAGCTGTTTTTT. Translating gives CASSRGTGELFF.

This clone was observed once. The J gene is TRBJ1-2, the V gene TRBV4-1, with TRBD1 matching over 9 bases. There are 15 residues in the CDR3. Germline V gene sequence: CDR1 MGHRA, CDR2 YSYEKL. Unmatched junction bases numbered 6, after V lost 3 bases and J lost 4 bases. The CDR3 loop is CASSHRQGGGYGYTF. The CDR3 DNA is TGCGCCAGCAGCCATCGACAGGGGGGAGGCTATGGCTACACCTTC.

The chain recombines TRBV4-1 with TRBJ2-1, with a tentative D call TRBD1 (5 bases). Trimming removed 0 bases from V and 1 base from J, with 13 bases in between. This CDR3 comprises 17 residues. CDR1 MGHRA and CDR2 YSYEKL come from the germline V gene. CDR3 residues: CASSQDQARASYNEQFF. Written as DNA, the CDR3 is TGCGCCAGCAGCCAAGATCAGGCCAGGGCTTCCTACAATGAGCAGTTCTTC.

This chain uses TRBV7-3 with TRBJ2-1; TRBD2 aligns across 10 bases. There are 14 residues in the CDR3. CDR1 SGHTA and CDR2 FQGTGA come from the germline V gene. The V gene end was trimmed by 5 bases and the J gene end by 6 bases; junction bases not matched to a gene: 4. The DNA of the CDR3 is TGTGCCAGCAGCCAGACTAGCGGGTCCAATGAGCAGTTCTTC. Its protein is CASSQTSGSNEQFF.

This sequence joins TRBV7-9 and TRBJ2-1, with 14 nucleotides matching TRBD2. After removal of 5 bases from V and 4 bases from J, the junction contained 7 bases not matched to a gene. Germline V gene lookup returns CDR1 SEHNR and CDR2 FQNEAQ (reference sequence). CDR3 length: 17 residues. The CDR3 nucleotides are TGTGCCAGCAGCCCCACCGGGACTAGCGGGAGTTACAATGAGCAGTTCTTC. This gives the protein CASSPTGTSGSYNEQFF.

The chain joins TRBV19 to TRBJ2-3; 12 nucleotides line up with TRBD1. CDR3 length: 17 amino acids. Germline assignment: CDR1 LNHDA and CDR2 SQIVND (reference sequence). V lost 2 bases, J lost 5 bases, and 8 bases stayed unmatched. The CDR3 loop reads CASSIRPGQGAGDTQYF. CDR3 nucleotides: TGTGCCAGTAGTATAAGACCGGGACAGGGGGCGGGAGATACGCAGTATTTT.

J is TRBJ2-4 and V is TRBV15, with D perhaps matching TRBD1 (5 bases). Germline V gene data show CDR1 as LNHNV and CDR2 as YYDKDF (reference sequence). Trimming took off 0 bases at V and 0 bases at J, with 12 bases between the two ends. There are 17 residues in the CDR3. CDR3 nucleotide sequence: TGTGCCACCAGCAGAGAGAAGGGGATCTTAGCCAAAAACATTCAGTACTTC. Its translation is CATSREKGILAKNIQYF.

The chain recombines TRBV5-1 with TRBJ1-4; D perhaps matches TRBD1 (6 bases). Between the trimmed V and J ends, which lost 4 bases and 6 bases, there was a span of 16 bases. This CDR3 region has 15 residues. Germline-derived CDR1 and CDR2 are SGHRS and YFSETQ. The CDR3 loop reads CASSRTGTRDEKLFF. DNA of the CDR3: TGCGCCAGCAGCCGAACAGGGACGAGGGATGAAAAACTGTTTTTT.